This T cell receptor beta chain was found in a study of T cell responses to AZD1222 COVID-19 vaccine. Profiling relied on immunoSEQ multiplex PCR, and the TCRdb table lists in-frame clones only, not all of them. The repertoire has under 200,000 clones, roughly 92% of them found once; the top ten carry around 1.6%. CDR1 is SNHLY, CDR2 FYNNEI, per germline. The CDR3 runs to 15 residues. V was trimmed by 6 bases and J by 2 bases, leaving 16 bases between them. This sequence was found in an adult in good health. Sequencing used peripheral blood, obtained on day 0 of AZD1222 vaccination. J is TRBJ1-2 and V is TRBV2; a possible D gene is TRBD1 (5 bases). The CDR3 DNA follows: TGTGCCAGCAGGCAGGGCCAACATTTAAACTATGGCTACACCTTC. Translation gives CASRQGQHLNYGYTF.